Included here is one TCR beta chain sequence, with context. Produced via immunoSEQ multiplex PCR; TCRdb's table is partial and in-frame only. Of 99,000 or so clones in the sample, approximately 93% were seen once. This CDR3 region has 14 residues. Germline loops: CDR1 SGHTA, CDR2 FQGNSA. V gave up 5 bases and J gave up 3 bases, with 13 bases separating them. The data are from a study of T cell changes during pregnancy in multiple sclerosis. This material consisted of peripheral blood, taken after pregnancy. V usage is TRBV7-2 and J usage is TRBJ1-2; possible D gene TRBD1, 6 bases. The receptor was derived from a female donor with multiple sclerosis, enrolled in a pregnancy study. In DNA, the CDR3 is TGTGCCAGCAGCCAAGGGGGGAGGGACTATGGCTACACCTTC. Amino acids: CASSQGGRDYGYTF.